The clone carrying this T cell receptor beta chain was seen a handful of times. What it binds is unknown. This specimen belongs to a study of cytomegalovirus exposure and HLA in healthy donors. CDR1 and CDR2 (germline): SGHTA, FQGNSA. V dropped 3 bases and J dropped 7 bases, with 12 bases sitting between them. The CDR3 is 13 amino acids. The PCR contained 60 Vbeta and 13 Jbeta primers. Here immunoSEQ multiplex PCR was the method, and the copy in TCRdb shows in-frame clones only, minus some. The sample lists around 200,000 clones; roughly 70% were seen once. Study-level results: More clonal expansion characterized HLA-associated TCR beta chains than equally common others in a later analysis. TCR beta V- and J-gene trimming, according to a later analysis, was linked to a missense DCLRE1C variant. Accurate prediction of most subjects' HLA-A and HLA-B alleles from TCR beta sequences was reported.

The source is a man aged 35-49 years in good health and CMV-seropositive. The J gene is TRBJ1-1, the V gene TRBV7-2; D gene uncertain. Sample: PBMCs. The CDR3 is CASSFGRTVEAFF. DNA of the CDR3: TGTGCCAGCAGCTTCGGGAGGACTGTTGAAGCTTTCTTT.